The 25 T cell receptor beta chains given below trace back to one sample, sequenced in a study of cytomegalovirus exposure and HLA in healthy donors (dated by TCRdb to 2017 to 2019). The method was the immunoSEQ multiplex PCR assay. For the multiplex PCR, a mixture combining 60 forward primers for TCR Vbeta segments and 13 reverse primers for TCR Jbeta segments was used. TCRdb retrieved this table from immuneACCESS and kept in-frame rearrangements only. Not all clones are present; in checked studies, unresolved V genes account for under half, and no reason is known for the remainder. The sample yields 70,000 to 95,000 clones; roughly 80% were counted once. In total, the top ten clones hold under 1.2% of the sample. Sequenced: PBMCs. The origin of the receptors is a male donor in good health and CMV-seronegative.

This clone was found once. The CDR3 nucleotides read TGCGCCAGCAGCCAAGAATACAGCAAAAAATACGAGCAGTACTTC. This encodes CASSQEYSKKYEQYF. The chain is built from TRBV4-1 and TRBJ2-7, with no clear D. The CDR3 runs to 15 residues. V was trimmed by 0 bases and J by 4 bases, leaving 13 bases between them. Germline-derived CDR1 and CDR2 are MGHRA and YSYEKL.

The V gene is TRBV5-1, the J gene TRBJ1-4, with TRBD1 identical over 8 bases. J was trimmed by 6 bases and V by 0 bases; bases with no gene match: 1. There are 14 residues in the CDR3. The V gene's germline CDR1 is SGHRS and CDR2 YFSETQ. CDR3 sequence: CASSLAGGDEKLFF. Here the CDR3 DNA reads TGCGCCAGCAGCTTGGCAGGGGGCGATGAAAAACTGTTTTTT.

The chain is built from TRBV2 and TRBJ1-2; 7 bases agree with TRBD1. Trimming removed 4 bases from V and 8 bases from J; junction bases left unmatched: 7. CDR3 length: 13 residues. Per germline, CDR1 SNHLY and CDR2 FYNNEI. CDR3 region: CASSGTGSGGYTF. CDR3 bases: TGTGCCAGCAGTGGGACAGGTTCTGGGGGCTACACCTTC. Supplemented by reference TRBV2 and TRBJ1-2, the full variable domain reads EPEVTQTPSHQVTQMGQEVILRCVPISNHLYFYWYRQILGQKVEFLVSFYNNEISEKSEIFDDQFSVERPDGSNFTLKIRSTKLEDSAMYFCASSGTGSGGYTFGSGTRLTVV.

This clone was detected only a few times. CDR3 loop: CASSIDLHRGNEKLFF. DNA of the CDR3: TGTGCCAGTAGTATCGATTTGCACAGGGGTAATGAAAAACTGTTTTTT. The J gene is TRBJ1-4, the V gene TRBV19; 7 bases map to TRBD1. The ends lost 3 bases at V and 4 bases at J; junction bases unmatched: 8. Germline V gene data show CDR1 as LNHDA and CDR2 as SQIVND (reference sequence). This CDR3 comprises 16 residues. Supplemented by reference TRBV19 and TRBJ1-4, the full variable domain reads DGGITQSPKYLFRKEGQNVTLSCEQNLNHDAMYWYRQDPGQGLRLIYYSQIVNDFQKGDIAEGYSVSREKKESFPLTVTSAQKNPTAFYLCASSIDLHRGNEKLFFGSGTQLSVL.

The chain couples TRBV19 to TRBJ1-6, with D uncertain. CDR1 is LNHDA and CDR2 is SQIVND in the germline V gene (reference sequence). The V and J ends lost 1 base and 2 bases respectively, with 6 bases between them. The CDR3 is made up of 15 amino acids. The CDR3 here is CASSIGGTYNSPLHF. For the CDR3, the DNA is TGTGCCAGTAGTATAGGAGGGACCTATAATTCACCCCTCCACTTT.

The chain links TRBV9 to TRBJ2-7; D is undetermined. Deletions cut 4 bases from V and 2 bases from J, with 19 bases between. Per the germline V gene, CDR1 is SGDLS and CDR2 is YYNGEE. The CDR3 spans 16 residues. The CDR3 spells CASSPRETLYTYEQYF. The CDR3 bases are TGTGCCAGCAGCCCCCGTGAGACTCTTTACACCTACGAGCAGTACTTC.

V usage is TRBV5-1 and J usage is TRBJ1-1; TRBD1 matches 10 bases. The CDR3 sequence is 20 residues long. Germline CDR1 is SGHRS and CDR2 is YFSETQ. V lost 5 bases and J lost 0; bases outside the gene matches: 19. DNA for the CDR3: TGCGCCAGCAGTTTCACTTACTACCGGGACAGGGGTTTCATGAACACTGAAGCTTTCTTT. The encoded protein is CASSFTYYRDRGFMNTEAFF.

The genes are TRBV25-1 and TRBJ2-2, with a possible D match to TRBD1 (5 bases). CDR1 MGHDK and CDR2 SYGVNS come from the germline V gene. CDR3 length equals 15 residues. Trimming took off 1 base at V and 7 bases at J, with 13 bases between the two ends. As DNA, the CDR3 is TGTGCCAGCAGTGAATTAAAGGGGCGTATCGGGGAGCTGTTTTTT. Protein sequence: CASSELKGRIGELFF.

CDR3 in amino acids: CAAERNTEAFF. CDR3 bases: TGTGCCGCGGAACGGAACACTGAAGCTTTCTTT. This chain joins TRBV30 and TRBJ1-1; D gene unclear. This CDR3 is built from 11 residues. Trimming left V 8 bases short and J 1 base short, with 8 bases between. Germline V lookup: CDR1 GTSNPN, CDR2 SVGIG (reference sequence).

This chain uses TRBV16 with TRBJ2-6, with TRBD1 as a possible D gene (6 bases). The CDR3 length is 17 residues. CDR1 is KGHSY, CDR2 FQNENV, per germline. The V and J ends lost 0 bases and 2 bases respectively, with 11 bases between them. DNA for the CDR3: TGTGCCAGCAGCCAATCGCGAACAGGGCCTGGGGCCAACGTCCTGACTTTC. Translated: CASSQSRTGPGANVLTF.

About this clone: The junction differs from germline at one of its ends, possibly a read error. The gene calls are TRBV27 and TRBJ2-7; 15 bases map to TRBD2. The CDR3 covers 13 residues. CDR1 and CDR2 (germline): MNHEY, SMNVEV (reference sequence). The CDR3 loop reads CASSPRTSGRAQF. The CDR3 nucleotides are TGTGCCAGCAGTCCAAGGACTAGCGGGAGGGCCCAATTC.

CDR3: CASSVVPGGGSTDTQYF. Written as DNA, the CDR3 is TGTGCCAGCAGCGTAGTTCCTGGCGGGGGAAGCACAGATACGCAGTATTTT. This chain links TRBV9 with TRBJ2-3, with 7 bases matching TRBD2. J was trimmed by 0 bases and V by 0 bases; bases with no gene match: 7. CDR1 SGDLS and CDR2 YYNGEE come from the germline V gene. CDR3 length: 17 residues.

This chain connects TRBV7-2 to TRBJ1-6, with TRBD1 as a possible D gene (5 bases). This CDR3 has 13 residues. Germline values: CDR1 SGHTA, CDR2 FQGNSA. V lost 5 bases and J 8 bases, leaving 10 bases between the germline ends. For the CDR3, the DNA is TGTGCCAGCAGCCCGGGACTTTATTCACCCCTCCACTTT. Amino acid sequence: CASSPGLYSPLHF.

A remark on this clone: Its ends do not fully match the called genes, so a read error is possible. The chain couples TRBV28 to TRBJ2-7; a weak D match, TRBD1 (6 bases). The CDR3 is 13 amino acids. Germline CDR1 is MDHEN and CDR2 is SYDVKM. The CDR3 is CASKRDMTYERYF. The CDR3 nucleotides read TGTGCCAGCAAACGGGACATGACCTACGAGCGGTACTTC. Full variable domain (outside the CDR3, taken from reference TRBV28 and TRBJ2-7): DVKVTQSSRYLVKRTGEKVFLECVQDMDHENMFWYRQDPGLGLRLIYFSYDVKMKEKGDIPEGYSVSREKKERFSLILESASTNQTSMYLCASKRDMTYERYFGPGTRLTVT.

V gene TRBV5-6 combines with J gene TRBJ1-2; D is possibly TRBD1 (6 bases). CDR3 length equals 14 residues. Trimming removed 4 bases at V and 9 bases at J, with 19 bases between. CDR1 SGHDT and CDR2 YYEEEE come from the germline V gene. CDR3 in amino acids: CASSLAPLQGSYTF. CDR3 DNA sequence: TGTGCCAGCAGCCTGGCGCCGTTGCAGGGGAGCTACACCTTC. Full variable domain (outside the CDR3, taken from reference TRBV5-6 and TRBJ1-2): DAGVTQSPTHLIKTRGQQVTLRCSPKSGHDTVSWYQQALGQGPQFIFQYYEEEERQRGNFPDRFSGHQFPNYSSELNVNALLLGDSALYLCASSLAPLQGSYTFGSGTRLTVV.

This chain links TRBV4-1 with TRBJ2-7; unclear D gene. From germline, CDR1 is MGHRA and CDR2 YSYEKL. This CDR3 spans 14 amino acids. V was trimmed by 0 bases and J by 1 base, leaving 7 bases between them. CDR3 amino acids: CASSQEARSYEQYF. The CDR3 DNA reads TGCGCCAGCAGCCAAGAGGCTCGTTCCTACGAGCAGTACTTC.

This clone was detected a few times. V gene TRBV5-8 combines with J gene TRBJ2-4, with D possibly TRBD2 on 6 matching bases. Germline V gene sequence: CDR1 SGHTS, CDR2 YDEGEE. The V and J ends lost 2 bases and 8 bases respectively, with 17 bases between them. CDR3 length: 15 residues. CDR3 sequence reads: CASSFHRGGVDIQYF. The CDR3 bases are TGTGCCAGCAGCTTCCATCGCGGAGGGGTAGACATTCAGTACTTC.

The chain recombines TRBV15 with TRBJ2-3, with D perhaps TRBD1 (5 bases). The CDR3 has 14 residues. The germline V and J ends were trimmed by 2 bases and 5 bases, with 11 bases remaining between them. CDR1 is LNHNV, CDR2 YYDKDF, per germline (reference sequence). The DNA for the CDR3 is TGTGCCACCAGCAGAATGAATAGGGGAGATACGCAGTATTTT. Translation gives CATSRMNRGDTQYF. The variable domain in full, with the rest retrieved from reference TRBV15 and TRBJ2-3, is DAMVIQNPRYQVTQFGKPVTLSCSQTLNHNVMYWYQQKSSQAPKLLFHYYDKDFNNEADTPDNFQSRRPNTSFCFLDIRSPGLGDTAMYLCATSRMNRGDTQYFGPGTRLTVL.

This chain joins TRBV9 and TRBJ2-2; 7 nucleotides line up with TRBD1. V gave up 3 bases and J gave up 6 bases; unmatched junction bases: 5. CDR1 is SGDLS, CDR2 YYNGEE, per germline. The CDR3 runs 14 residues. The CDR3 nucleotides are TGTGCCAGCAGCGGCTACAGGGGACCCGGGGAGCTGTTTTTT. It yields the protein CASSGYRGPGELFF.

The chain links TRBV7-9 to TRBJ2-5, with 9 bases that match TRBD1. With V trimmed by 5 bases and J by 5 bases, 6 bases remained unmatched. This CDR3 is 14 amino acids long. Germline CDR1 is SEHNR and CDR2 is FQNEAQ (reference sequence). The CDR3 region is CASSRTGALETQYF. In DNA, the CDR3 is TGTGCCAGCAGCCGGACAGGGGCCTTGGAGACCCAGTACTTC. The entire variable domain, with the rest obtained from reference TRBV7-9 and TRBJ2-5, is as follows: DTGVSQNPRHKITKRGQNVTFRCDPISEHNRLYWYRQTLGQGPEFLTYFQNEAQLEKSRLLSDRFSAERPKGSFSTLEIQRTEQGDSAMYLCASSRTGALETQYFGPGTRLLVL.

The chain employs TRBV7-2 and TRBJ2-5; no clear D. The CDR3 covers 16 residues. The germline V gene encodes CDR1 SGHTA and CDR2 FQGNSA. V was clipped by 3 bases and J by 6 bases, with 20 bases between them. The CDR3: CASSFTFARVEKTQYF. The CDR3 DNA reads TGTGCCAGCAGCTTCACGTTTGCCCGGGTAGAGAAGACCCAGTACTTC.

The chain joins TRBV5-6 to TRBJ2-5; D gene ambiguous. In germline, CDR1 is SGHDT, CDR2 YYEEEE. Trimming removed 0 bases at V and 7 bases at J, with 7 bases between. This CDR3 comprises 12 residues. This CDR3 is CASSLGPGTQYF. DNA of the CDR3: TGTGCCAGCAGCTTGGGCCCCGGGACCCAGTACTTC.

A few counts support this clone. The chain employs TRBV30 and TRBJ1-1; D not resolved. V lost 4 bases, J lost 3 bases, and 12 bases lay in between. The germline CDR1 and CDR2 sequences are GTSNPN and SVGIG (reference sequence). The CDR3 runs to 13 residues. In DNA form, the CDR3 reads TGTGCCTGGAATGCAGAGGTTGACACTGAAGCTTTCTTT. Translation gives CAWNAEVDTEAFF.

The chain has TRBV7-2 and TRBJ1-5; 7 nucleotides align to TRBD1. Germline V gene lookup returns CDR1 SGHTA and CDR2 FQGNSA. This CDR3 is built from 15 residues. V trimming: 7 bases; J trimming: 5 bases; junction bases outside the gene matches: 11. The CDR3 region has the DNA TGTGCCAGCACCGGAGGGACAGCGAGGGATCAGCCCCAGCATTTT. Translated, it gives CASTGGTARDQPQHF.

The CDR3 DNA reads as TGTGCCAGCAGTGGGGTGGCGGAATTCCACGAGCAGTACTTC. Its translation is CASSGVAEFHEQYF. The gene calls are TRBV2 and TRBJ2-7; the D is unclear. V lost 4 bases to trimming and J lost 5 bases, with 15 bases between them. Germline V gives CDR1 SNHLY, CDR2 FYNNEI. The CDR3 is made up of 14 amino acids.